This entry lists 5 T cell receptor beta chains sequenced from one sample in a study of T cell repertoires in aging, cancer and after chemotherapy. Rearranged V-D-J TRB sequences were amplified with a mixed TRB-A/B primer pool. A single record per CDR3 protein comes from TCRdb applying MiXCR to the multiplex PCR reads. The table has thousands of distinct CDR3 sequences, 54% seen once. Amplification of TCR beta used genomic DNA extracted from peripheral blood. The source material was blood. The source of these receptors is a human donor with a blood cancer.

In this sample, this clonotype turned up a few times. This sequence joins TRBV6-5 and TRBJ2-2; 8 nucleotides align to TRBD1. This CDR3 has 14 amino acids. Germline CDR1 MNHEY, CDR2 SVGAGI. The junction had 10 bases not matched to a gene; V was cut back by 6 bases and J by 10 bases. CDR3: CASSYTETGEELFF. CDR3 DNA sequence: TGTGCCAGCAGCTACACGGAGACAGGGGAGGAGCTGTTTTTT.

The chain recombines TRBV29-1 with TRBJ2-1; TRBD2 matches 8 bases. This CDR3 is 13 amino acids long. The J segment lost 4 bases and the V segment lost 5 bases, leaving 4 bases of the junction unmatched. The V gene's germline CDR1 is SQVTM and CDR2 ANQGSEA. The DNA of the CDR3 is TGCAGCGTTAGACGGGGGGGGTACAATGAGCAGTTCTTC. This codes for CSVRRGGYNEQFF.

This clonotype was detected only a few times. The rearrangement uses TRBV27 and TRBJ2-7; D possibly uses TRBD1 or TRBD2 (6 bases each). Trimming took off 7 bases at V and 1 base at J, with 14 bases between the two ends. There are 14 residues in the CDR3. The germline gives CDR1 MNHEY, CDR2 SMNVEV (reference sequence). The CDR3 sequence: CASTKRRGSYEQYF. CDR3 sequence (DNA): TGTGCCAGCACCAAGAGGAGGGGGTCCTACGAGCAGTACTTC.

The chain employs TRBV12-3 or TRBV12-4 and TRBJ1-1, with a tentative D call TRBD1 (6 bases). The V end was cut by 3 bases, the J end by 5 bases, with 31 bases between. The CDR3 is made up of 20 amino acids. Written as DNA, the CDR3 is TGTGCCAGCAGTTTCCGACCTGGACTGGGGGTTGGGGGGCGCGGGACTGAAGCTTTCTTT. Amino acid sequence: CASSFRPGLGVGGRGTEAFF.

DNA of the CDR3: TGCAGTGCTAGCCATAAGGGGAGCAATCAGCCCCAGCATTTT. Residues: CSASHKGSNQPQHF. This chain uses TRBV20-1 with TRBJ1-5; weak D call: TRBD1 (5 bases). The CDR3 loop spans 14 amino acids. Per the germline V gene, CDR1 is DFQATT and CDR2 is SNEGSKA (reference sequence). Trimming removed 3 bases at V and 1 base at J, with 10 bases between.